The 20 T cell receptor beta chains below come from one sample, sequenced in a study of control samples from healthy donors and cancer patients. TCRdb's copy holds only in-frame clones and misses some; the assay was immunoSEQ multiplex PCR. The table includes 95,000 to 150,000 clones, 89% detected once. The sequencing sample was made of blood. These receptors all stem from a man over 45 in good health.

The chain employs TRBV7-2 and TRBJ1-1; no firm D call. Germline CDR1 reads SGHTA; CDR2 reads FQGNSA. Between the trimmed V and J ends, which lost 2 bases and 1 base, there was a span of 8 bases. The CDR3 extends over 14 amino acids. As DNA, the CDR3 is TGTGCCAGCAGCTTATGGGGAAAGAACACTGAAGCTTTCTTT. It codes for CASSLWGKNTEAFF.

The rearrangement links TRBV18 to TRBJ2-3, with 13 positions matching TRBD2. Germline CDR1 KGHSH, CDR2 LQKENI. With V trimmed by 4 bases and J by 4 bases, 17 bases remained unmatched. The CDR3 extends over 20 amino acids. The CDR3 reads CASSRLSPSTSGGLADTQYF. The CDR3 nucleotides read TGTGCCAGCTCACGCCTCTCCCCCTCGACTAGCGGGGGGCTCGCAGATACGCAGTATTTT.

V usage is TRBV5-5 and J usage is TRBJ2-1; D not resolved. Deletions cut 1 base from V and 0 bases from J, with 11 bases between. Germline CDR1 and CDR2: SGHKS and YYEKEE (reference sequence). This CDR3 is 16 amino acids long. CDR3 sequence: CASSLLGRSSYNEQFF. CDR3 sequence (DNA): TGTGCCAGCAGCTTGTTGGGTCGAAGCTCCTACAATGAGCAGTTCTTC.

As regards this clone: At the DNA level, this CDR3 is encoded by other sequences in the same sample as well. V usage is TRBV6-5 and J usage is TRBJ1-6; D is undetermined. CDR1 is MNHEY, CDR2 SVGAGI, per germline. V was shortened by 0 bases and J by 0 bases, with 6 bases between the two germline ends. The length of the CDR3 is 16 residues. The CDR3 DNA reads TGTGCCAGCAGTTACTCAGGCAGCTCCTATAATTCACCCCTCCACTTT. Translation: CASSYSGSSYNSPLHF.

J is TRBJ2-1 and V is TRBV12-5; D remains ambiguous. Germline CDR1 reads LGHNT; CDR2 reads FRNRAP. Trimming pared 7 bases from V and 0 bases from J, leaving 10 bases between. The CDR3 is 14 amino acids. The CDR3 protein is CASEGLSSYNEQFF. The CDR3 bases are TGTGCTAGTGAAGGGCTGAGCTCCTACAATGAGCAGTTCTTC.

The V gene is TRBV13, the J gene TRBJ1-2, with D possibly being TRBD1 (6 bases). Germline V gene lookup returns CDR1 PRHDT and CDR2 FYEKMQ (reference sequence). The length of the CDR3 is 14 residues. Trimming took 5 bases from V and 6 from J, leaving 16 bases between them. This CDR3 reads CASSGGRGTNGYTF. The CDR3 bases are TGTGCCAGCAGCGGGGGGCGCGGAACGAATGGCTACACCTTC. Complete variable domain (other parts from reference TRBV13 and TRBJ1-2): AAGVIQSPRHLIKEKRETATLKCYPIPRHDTVYWYQQGPGQDPQFLISFYEKMQSDKGSIPDRFSAQQFSDYHSELNMSSLELGDSALYFCASSGGRGTNGYTFGSGTRLTVV.

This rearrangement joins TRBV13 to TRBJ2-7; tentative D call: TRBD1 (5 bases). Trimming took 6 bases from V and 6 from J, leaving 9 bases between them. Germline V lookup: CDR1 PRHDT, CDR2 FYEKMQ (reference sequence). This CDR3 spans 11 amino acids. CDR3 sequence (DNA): TGTGCCAGCAGTCAGGGCGGCGAGCAGTACTTC. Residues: CASSQGGEQYF.

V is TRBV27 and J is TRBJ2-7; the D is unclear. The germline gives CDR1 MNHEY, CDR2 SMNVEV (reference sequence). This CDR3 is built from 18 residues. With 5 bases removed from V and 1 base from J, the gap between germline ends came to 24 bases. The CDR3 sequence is CASSTSVPMGSRSYEQYF. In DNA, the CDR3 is TGTGCCAGCAGTACCAGCGTCCCGATGGGGTCCAGATCCTACGAGCAGTACTTC.

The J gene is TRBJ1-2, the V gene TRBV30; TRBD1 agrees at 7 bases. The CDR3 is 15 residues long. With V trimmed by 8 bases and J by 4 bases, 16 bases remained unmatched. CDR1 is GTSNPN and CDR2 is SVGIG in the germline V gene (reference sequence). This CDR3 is CASLPGDRTLYGYTF. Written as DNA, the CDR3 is TGTGCCAGTCTACCAGGGGACAGAACCCTCTATGGCTACACCTTC.

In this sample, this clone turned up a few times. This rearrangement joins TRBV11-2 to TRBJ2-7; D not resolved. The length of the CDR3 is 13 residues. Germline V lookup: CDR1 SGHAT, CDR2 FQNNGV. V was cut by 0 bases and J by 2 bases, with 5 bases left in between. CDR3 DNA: TGTGCCAGCAGCTTAGATTTAACCTACGAGCAGTACTTC. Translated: CASSLDLTYEQYF.

The CDR3 is CASSQEGGAGNQPQHF. CDR3 bases: TGCGCCAGCAGCCAAGAAGGGGGGGCTGGCAATCAGCCCCAGCATTTT. This sequence joins TRBV4-1 and TRBJ1-5; a weak D match, TRBD1 (6 bases). Germline V gene data show CDR1 as MGHRA and CDR2 as YSYEKL. This CDR3 has 16 amino acids. With 0 bases removed from V and 2 bases from J, the gap between germline ends came to 11 bases.

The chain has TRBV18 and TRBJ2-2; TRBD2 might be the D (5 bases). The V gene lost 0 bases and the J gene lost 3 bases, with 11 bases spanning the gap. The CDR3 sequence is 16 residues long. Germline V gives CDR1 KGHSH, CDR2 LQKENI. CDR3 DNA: TGTGCCAGCTCACCACCGAGAGGGTCCGACACCGGGGAGCTGTTTTTT. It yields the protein CASSPPRGSDTGELFF.

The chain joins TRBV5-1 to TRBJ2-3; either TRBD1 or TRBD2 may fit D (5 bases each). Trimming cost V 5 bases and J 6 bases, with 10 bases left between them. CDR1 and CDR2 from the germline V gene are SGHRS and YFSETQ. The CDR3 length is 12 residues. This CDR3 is CASSSEGDTQYF. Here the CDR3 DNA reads TGCGCCAGCAGTAGTGAGGGGGATACGCAGTATTTT.

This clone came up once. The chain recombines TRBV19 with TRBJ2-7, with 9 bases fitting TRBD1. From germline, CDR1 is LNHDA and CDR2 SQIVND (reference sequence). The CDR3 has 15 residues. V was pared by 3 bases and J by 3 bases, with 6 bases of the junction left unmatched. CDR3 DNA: TGTGCCAGTAGTATTCAGGACAGGGGTATCTACGAGCAGTACTTC. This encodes CASSIQDRGIYEQYF.

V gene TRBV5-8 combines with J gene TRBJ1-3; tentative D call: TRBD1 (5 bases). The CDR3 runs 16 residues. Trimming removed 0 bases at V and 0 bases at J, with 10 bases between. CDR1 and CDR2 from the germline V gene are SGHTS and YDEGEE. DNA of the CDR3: TGTGCCAGCAGCTTGGAAGGGGCTCTCTCTGGAAACACCATATATTTT. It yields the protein CASSLEGALSGNTIYF.

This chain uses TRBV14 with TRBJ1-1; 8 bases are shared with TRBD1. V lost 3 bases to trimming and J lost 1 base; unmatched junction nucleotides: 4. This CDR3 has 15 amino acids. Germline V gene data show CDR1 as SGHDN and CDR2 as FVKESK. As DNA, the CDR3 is TGTGCCAGCAGCCATAAGGACAGGGAGAACACTGAAGCTTTCTTT. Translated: CASSHKDRENTEAFF.

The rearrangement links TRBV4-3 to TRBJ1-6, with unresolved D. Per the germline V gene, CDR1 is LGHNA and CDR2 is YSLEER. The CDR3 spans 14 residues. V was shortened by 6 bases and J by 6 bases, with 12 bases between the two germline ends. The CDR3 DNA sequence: TGCGCCAGCAGTCGGGGAGGGTCTAATTCACCCCTCCACTTT. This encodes CASSRGGSNSPLHF.

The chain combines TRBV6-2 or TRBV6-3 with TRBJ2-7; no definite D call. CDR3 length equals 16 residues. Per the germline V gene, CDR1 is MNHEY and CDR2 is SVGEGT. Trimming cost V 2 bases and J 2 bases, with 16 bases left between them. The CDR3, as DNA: TGTGCCAGCAGTTACCGAGGTACCTCGGGCGCCTACGAGCAGTACTTC. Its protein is CASSYRGTSGAYEQYF.

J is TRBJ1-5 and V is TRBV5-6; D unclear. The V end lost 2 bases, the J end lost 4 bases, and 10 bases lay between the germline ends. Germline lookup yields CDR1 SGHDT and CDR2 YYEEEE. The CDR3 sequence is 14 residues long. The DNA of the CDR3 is TGTGCCAGCAGCTTCGGGATCTATAATCAGCCCCAGCATTTT. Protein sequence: CASSFGIYNQPQHF. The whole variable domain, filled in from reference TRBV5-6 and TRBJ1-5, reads DAGVTQSPTHLIKTRGQQVTLRCSPKSGHDTVSWYQQALGQGPQFIFQYYEEEERQRGNFPDRFSGHQFPNYSSELNVNALLLGDSALYLCASSFGIYNQPQHFGDGTRLSIL.

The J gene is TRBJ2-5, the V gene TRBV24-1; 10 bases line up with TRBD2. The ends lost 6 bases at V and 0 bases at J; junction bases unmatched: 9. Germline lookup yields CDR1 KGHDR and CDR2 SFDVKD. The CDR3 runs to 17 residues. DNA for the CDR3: TGTGCCACCAGTCCCGGTATAGCGGGGGGCAACCAAGAGACCCAGTACTTC. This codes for CATSPGIAGGNQETQYF.